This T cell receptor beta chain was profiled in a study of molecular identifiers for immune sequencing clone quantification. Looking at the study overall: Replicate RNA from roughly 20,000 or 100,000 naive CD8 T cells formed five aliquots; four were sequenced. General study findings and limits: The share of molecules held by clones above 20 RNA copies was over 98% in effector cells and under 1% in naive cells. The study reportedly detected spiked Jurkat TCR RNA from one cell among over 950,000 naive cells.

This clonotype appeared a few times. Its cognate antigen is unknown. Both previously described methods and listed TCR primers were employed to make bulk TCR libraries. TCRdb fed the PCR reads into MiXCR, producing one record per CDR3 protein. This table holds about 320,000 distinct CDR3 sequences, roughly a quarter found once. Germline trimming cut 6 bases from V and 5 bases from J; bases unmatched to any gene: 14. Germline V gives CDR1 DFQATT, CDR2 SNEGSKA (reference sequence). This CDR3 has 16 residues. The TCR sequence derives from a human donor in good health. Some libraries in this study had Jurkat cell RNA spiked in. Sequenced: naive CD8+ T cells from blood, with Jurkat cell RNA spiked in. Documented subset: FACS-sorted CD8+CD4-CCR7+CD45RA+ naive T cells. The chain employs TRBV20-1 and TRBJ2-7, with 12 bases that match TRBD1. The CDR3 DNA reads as TGCAGTGCATCGTCCCGGGACAGGGGGCGGATGGACGAGCAGTACTTC. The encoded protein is CSASSRDRGRMDEQYF.